Below, 8 T cell receptor beta chains from the same sample are listed, as sequenced in a study of blood T cell repertoires in COVID-19. Sequenced by immunoSEQ multiplex PCR; TCRdb stores in-frame clones only, minus some. This table holds roughly 130,000 clones, roughly 88% found once. Sequenced sample: peripheral blood. Receptor source: a man aged 55 to 70 with active or convalescent COVID-19.

The chain combines TRBV6-4 with TRBJ1-5, with D perhaps matching TRBD1 (6 bases). This CDR3 is built from 14 residues. V shed 3 bases and J shed 5 bases, with 11 bases lying between them. Germline CDR1 and CDR2: MRHNA and SNTAGT. CDR3 in amino acids: CASSEQGDHQPQHF. The CDR3 bases are TGTGCCAGCAGTGAACAGGGAGATCATCAGCCCCAGCATTTT.

The chain recombines TRBV10-3 with TRBJ2-7; D possibly corresponds to TRBD1 (6 bases). The V end was cut by 4 bases, the J end by 1 base, with 8 bases between. CDR3 size: 13 residues. Germline CDR1 is ENHRY and CDR2 is SYGVKD. The CDR3 region has the DNA TGTGCCATCAGTGGGACAGTTTCCTACGAGCAGTACTTC. Protein product: CAISGTVSYEQYF.

The chain combines TRBV7-2 with TRBJ2-1; 14 nucleotides agree with TRBD2. This CDR3 contains 14 residues. Germline CDR1 and CDR2: SGHTA and FQGNSA. V lost 7 bases and J lost 7; bases outside the gene matches: 3. This CDR3 reads CASIGTSGRNEQFF. The DNA for the CDR3 is TGTGCCAGCATCGGGACTAGCGGGAGAAATGAGCAGTTCTTC. Filled out from reference TRBV7-2 and TRBJ2-1, the complete variable domain reads GAGVSQSPSNKVTEKGKDVELRCDPISGHTALYWYRQSLGQGLEFLIYFQGNSAPDKSGLPSDRFSAERTGGSVSTLTIQRTQQEDSAVYLCASIGTSGRNEQFFGPGTRLTVL.

The chain is built from TRBV11-3 and TRBJ2-5, with D uncertain. In germline, CDR1 is SGHNT, CDR2 YENEEA. V gave up 5 bases and J gave up 0 bases, with 7 bases separating them. The CDR3 has 13 residues. CDR3 residues: CASSHRDQETQYF. CDR3 coding DNA: TGTGCCAGCAGCCACCGGGACCAAGAGACCCAGTACTTC.

The chain is built from TRBV7-9 and TRBJ2-1; the D gene is possibly TRBD2 (5 bases). This CDR3 is built from 15 residues. The V and J ends lost 2 bases and 5 bases respectively, with 13 bases between them. Germline assignment: CDR1 SEHNR and CDR2 FQNEAQ (reference sequence). The CDR3 coding sequence is TGTGCCAGCAGCTTACACGGGAATCGAGACAATGAGCAGTTCTTC. This codes for CASSLHGNRDNEQFF.

The V and J genes are TRBV6-1 and TRBJ1-2, with 10 bases matching TRBD1. Germline CDR1 and CDR2: MNHNS and SASEGT. The CDR3 length is 22 residues. The V gene end was trimmed by 2 bases and the J gene end by 1 base; junction bases not matched to a gene: 22. The CDR3 DNA reads as TGTGCCAGCAGTGAAACCCCCAGGACAAGGGACAGGGGATCTTGGGTTAACTATGGCTACACCTTC. It encodes CASSETPRTRDRGSWVNYGYTF.

V and J are TRBV18 and TRBJ1-5, with D unresolved. Germline CDR1 reads KGHSH; CDR2 reads LQKENI. The CDR3 loop spans 15 amino acids. Trimming removed 2 bases at V and 0 bases at J, with 8 bases between. The CDR3 DNA is TGTGCCAGCTCACCAGTGGCGGTTAGCAATCAGCCCCAGCATTTT. The encoded protein is CASSPVAVSNQPQHF. Variable domain in full (rest from reference TRBV18 and TRBJ1-5): NAGVMQNPRHLVRRRGQEARLRCSPMKGHSHVYWYRQLPEEGLKFMVYLQKENIIDESGMPKERFSAEFPKEGPSILRIQQVVRGDSAAYFCASSPVAVSNQPQHFGDGTRLSIL.

V usage is TRBV2 and J usage is TRBJ2-1, with D unclear. The V gene lost 1 base and the J gene lost 12 bases, with 10 bases spanning the gap. The CDR3 covers 12 residues. CDR1 and CDR2 (germline): SNHLY, FYNNEI. The DNA of the CDR3 is TGTGCCAGCAGTGAAGGGGCCCCTGGGCAGTTCTTC. Translated: CASSEGAPGQFF.